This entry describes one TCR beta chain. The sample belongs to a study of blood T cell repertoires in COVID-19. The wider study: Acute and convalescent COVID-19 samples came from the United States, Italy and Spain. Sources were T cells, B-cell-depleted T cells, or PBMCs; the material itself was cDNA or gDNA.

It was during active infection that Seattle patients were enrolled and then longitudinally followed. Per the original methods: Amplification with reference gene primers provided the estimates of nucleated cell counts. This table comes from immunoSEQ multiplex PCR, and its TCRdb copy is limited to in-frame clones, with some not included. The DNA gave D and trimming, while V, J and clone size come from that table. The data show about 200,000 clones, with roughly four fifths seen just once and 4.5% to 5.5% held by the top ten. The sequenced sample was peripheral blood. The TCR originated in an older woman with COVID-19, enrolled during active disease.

The CDR3 is CASSLDRNEKLFF. Written as DNA, the CDR3 is TGTGCCAGCAGTTTGGACAGGAATGAAAAACTGTTTTTT. The chain recombines TRBV28 with TRBJ1-4, with 7 bases fitting TRBD1. The germline V gene encodes CDR1 MDHEN and CDR2 SYDVKM. The CDR3 loop spans 13 amino acids. J gave up 5 bases and V 3 bases, and 0 bases lay outside the gene matches.